Reported below is one T cell receptor (beta chain). The sample originates from a study of blood T cells in healthy people across ages. Next came a second PCR, run for roughly 7 to 12 cycles, which used a sample-barcoded 5' primer along with a J-beta primer mix. TCRdb re-analysed the 5' RACE reads in MiXCR, keeping a single row per CDR3 protein. The profile shows 700,000 to 950,000 distinct CDR3 sequences, 58% of them singletons. They isolated at least 7 million PBMCs from each sample. The CDR3 spans 16 residues. V lost 0 bases and J lost 10; bases outside the gene matches: 8. The germline CDR1 and CDR2 sequences are LGHDT and YNNKEL (reference sequence).

This sequence joins TRBV3-1 and TRBJ2-3; 12 nucleotides agree with TRBD2. Sample: blood. The receptor comes from a man in his thirties or forties in good health. The CDR3 region is CASSQEASGRARAQYF. CDR3 nucleotides: TGTGCCAGCAGCCAAGAAGCTAGCGGGAGGGCCCGTGCGCAGTATTTT.